This entry describes one T cell receptor beta chain. The data derive from a study of T cell responses to AZD1222 COVID-19 vaccine. Study in general: Pooled samples include second doses given at about 4 or 12 weeks.

With 5 bases clipped from V and 6 bases from J, the junction kept 5 bases outside the gene matches. Germline lookup yields CDR1 MDHEN and CDR2 SYDVKM. The CDR3 loop spans 14 amino acids. Measured with immunoSEQ multiplex PCR; TCRdb has only the in-frame clones, and not every one. Here the sample spans 95,000 to 150,000 clones, just over 90% being singletons. The gene calls are TRBV28 and TRBJ2-1; 9 nucleotides align to TRBD1. The source was peripheral blood, collected on day 0 of AZD1222 vaccination. The source is an adult in good health. The CDR3 is CASSLGTGTNEQFF. The DNA of the CDR3 is TGTGCCAGCAGTCTAGGGACAGGGACCAATGAGCAGTTCTTC.